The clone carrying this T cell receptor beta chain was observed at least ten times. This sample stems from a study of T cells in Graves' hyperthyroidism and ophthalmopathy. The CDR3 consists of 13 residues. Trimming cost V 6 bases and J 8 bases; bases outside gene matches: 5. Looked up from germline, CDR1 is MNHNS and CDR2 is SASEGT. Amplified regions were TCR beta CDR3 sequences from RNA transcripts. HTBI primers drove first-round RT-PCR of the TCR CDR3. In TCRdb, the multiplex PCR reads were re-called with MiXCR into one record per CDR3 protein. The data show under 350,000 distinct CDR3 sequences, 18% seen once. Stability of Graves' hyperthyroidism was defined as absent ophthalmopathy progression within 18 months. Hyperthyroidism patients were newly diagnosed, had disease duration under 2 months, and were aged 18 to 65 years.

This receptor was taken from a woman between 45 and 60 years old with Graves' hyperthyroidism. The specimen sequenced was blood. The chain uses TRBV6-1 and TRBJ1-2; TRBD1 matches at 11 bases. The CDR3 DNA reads TGTGCCAGCAGCGGACAGGGGGCAGAAGGCTACACCTTC. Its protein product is CASSGQGAEGYTF.